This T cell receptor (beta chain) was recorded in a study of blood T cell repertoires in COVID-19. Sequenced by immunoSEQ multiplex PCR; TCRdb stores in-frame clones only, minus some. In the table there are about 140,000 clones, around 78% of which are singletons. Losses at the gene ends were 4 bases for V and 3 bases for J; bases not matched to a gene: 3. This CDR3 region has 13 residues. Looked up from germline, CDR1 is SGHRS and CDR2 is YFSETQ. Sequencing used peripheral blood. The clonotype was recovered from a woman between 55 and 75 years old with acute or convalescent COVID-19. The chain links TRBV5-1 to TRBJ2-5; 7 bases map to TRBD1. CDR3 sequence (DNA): TGCGCCAGCAGCAGGGGACAGAAAGAGACCCAGTACTTC. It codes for CASSRGQKETQYF.